Following are 14 T cell receptor beta chains from one sample sequenced in a study of graft-versus-host responses after intestinal transplantation. Sequenced by immunoSEQ multiplex PCR; TCRdb stores in-frame clones only, minus some. The data contain over 75,000 clones, around 89% of them singletons. No antigen is known for these receptors. The starting material was unstimulated CD4+ T cells sorted from spleen or lymph node cells, obtained before transplant. These receptors all come from a human donor who was the organ donor for an intestinal transplant.

The V call is TRBV4-1, the J call TRBJ2-3; TRBD2 is a possible D gene (7 bases). Looked up from germline, CDR1 is MGHRA and CDR2 is YSYEKL. CDR3 size: 17 residues. The ends were cut back, 0 bases at V and 0 bases at J, with 13 bases in the middle. The CDR3 region is CASSQDGAGASTDTQYF. For the CDR3, the DNA is TGCGCCAGCAGCCAAGATGGCGCGGGGGCTAGCACAGATACGCAGTATTTT.

J is TRBJ1-2 and V is TRBV7-2; D is unresolved. The germline V gene encodes CDR1 SGHTA and CDR2 FQGNSA. The CDR3 consists of 11 residues. Between the trimmed V and J ends, which lost 2 bases and 14 bases, there was a span of 12 bases. The CDR3 region has the DNA TGTGCCAGCAGCTTATCGGAAGTCAGGACCTTC. Protein: CASSLSEVRTF.

V usage is TRBV19 and J usage is TRBJ1-5; the D gene is possibly TRBD1 (6 bases). The length of the CDR3 is 13 residues. The V and J ends lost 10 bases and 6 bases respectively, with 16 bases between them. Germline CDR1 is LNHDA and CDR2 is SQIVND (reference sequence). CDR3 sequence reads: CATSGEGGQPQHF. The CDR3, as DNA: TGTGCCACCTCAGGGGAAGGTGGTCAGCCCCAGCATTTT.

This chain links TRBV2 with TRBJ2-5; no firm D call. CDR1 SNHLY and CDR2 FYNNEI come from the germline V gene. V lost 5 bases and J 5 bases, leaving 18 bases between the germline ends. CDR3 length: 15 residues. CDR3 residues: CASSRFTIMLETQYF. As DNA, the CDR3 is TGTGCCAGCAGTAGATTTACAATTATGCTGGAGACCCAGTACTTC.

The chain links TRBV7-2 to TRBJ2-5; 8 bases are shared with TRBD1. The J call may be mistaken, given a closer DNA end match to TRBJ2-7. CDR3 length equals 16 residues. Germline CDR1 reads SGHTA; CDR2 reads FQGNSA. The CDR3 DNA follows: TGTGCCAGCATGCTTCTCGCTCAGGGGGCGACCTACGAGCAGTACTTC. Protein: CASMLLAQGATYEQYF.

This clone appeared once. The rearrangement links TRBV7-9 to TRBJ2-3, with D perhaps matching TRBD1 (5 bases). This CDR3 is built from 16 residues. V lost 5 bases, J lost 3 bases, and 18 bases lay in between. Germline assignment: CDR1 SEHNR and CDR2 FQNEAQ (reference sequence). The CDR3 DNA follows: TGTGCCAGCAGCCGGACCGACAGCGTAAAGACAGATACGCAGTATTTT. It translates to CASSRTDSVKTDTQYF.

The CDR3 protein is CATSRDRGSNQPQHF. The CDR3 DNA is TGTGCCACCAGCAGAGATCGCGGGAGCAATCAGCCCCAGCATTTT. The chain recombines TRBV15 with TRBJ1-5; no definite D call. In germline, CDR1 is LNHNV, CDR2 YYDKDF (reference sequence). V dropped 0 bases and J dropped 1 base, with 7 bases sitting between them. The CDR3 spans 15 residues.

The gene calls are TRBV7-9 and TRBJ2-1; TRBD2 aligns across 9 bases. The CDR3 has 19 amino acids. Germline assignment: CDR1 SEHNR and CDR2 FQNEAQ (reference sequence). With V trimmed by 4 bases and J by 4 bases, 17 bases remained unmatched. The CDR3 coding sequence is TGTGCCAGCAGCTCCCGGCGCTTCGGGCGGGGGGGCCGGTACAATGAGCAGTTCTTC. Translated: CASSSRRFGRGGRYNEQFF.

The rearrangement uses TRBV5-6 and TRBJ1-1, with D hard to call. The germline V gene has CDR1 SGHDT and CDR2 YYEEEE. The CDR3 runs 17 residues. V gave up 4 bases and J gave up 6 bases, with 25 bases separating them. CDR3: CASSHTMTGGLSSEAFF. The CDR3 DNA follows: TGTGCCAGCAGCCATACCATGACGGGCGGGCTCTCATCTGAAGCTTTCTTT.

The chain recombines TRBV6-1 with TRBJ2-1; possibly TRBD1 for D (6 bases). The CDR3 sequence is 14 residues long. The germline V and J ends were trimmed by 7 bases and 8 bases, with 18 bases remaining between them. CDR1 and CDR2 from the germline V gene are MNHNS and SASEGT. The CDR3: CASTFQRGFDEQFF. DNA of the CDR3: TGTGCCAGCACTTTCCAAAGGGGGTTCGATGAGCAGTTCTTC.

This clone was counted a few times. This chain joins TRBV4-3 and TRBJ2-3; D uncertain. The ends were cut back, 1 base at V and 0 bases at J, with 5 bases in the middle. The CDR3 contains 14 residues. Germline V gene sequence: CDR1 LGHNA, CDR2 YSLEER. CDR3 coding DNA: TGCGCCAGCAGCCAAGGGGCTAGCACAGATACGCAGTATTTT. The encoded protein is CASSQGASTDTQYF.

For the CDR3, the DNA is TGTGCCAGCAGCTCGACTAGCGGGAGAATGGTTGAGCAGTTCTTC. Amino acid sequence: CASSSTSGRMVEQFF. The genes are TRBV7-2 and TRBJ2-1, with 12 nucleotides matching TRBD2. CDR3 length: 15 residues. The ends lost 4 bases at V and 9 bases at J; junction bases unmatched: 7. The V gene's germline CDR1 is SGHTA and CDR2 FQGNSA. Looking up the rest from reference TRBV7-2 and TRBJ2-1 gives the full variable domain: GAGVSQSPSNKVTEKGKDVELRCDPISGHTALYWYRQSLGQGLEFLIYFQGNSAPDKSGLPSDRFSAERTGGSVSTLTIQRTQQEDSAVYLCASSSTSGRMVEQFFGPGTRLTVL.

The J gene is TRBJ1-5, the V gene TRBV2; 8 nucleotides agree with TRBD1. Germline assignment: CDR1 SNHLY and CDR2 FYNNEI. The length of the CDR3 is 13 residues. Germline trimming cut 8 bases from V and 6 bases from J; bases unmatched to any gene: 6. As DNA, the CDR3 is TGTGCCAGCCGACAGGGGATAGGTCAGCCCCAGCATTTT. Its protein product is CASRQGIGQPQHF.

The chain joins TRBV5-8 to TRBJ1-1, with 7 nucleotides matching TRBD1. The CDR3 contains 15 residues. Germline V gene data show CDR1 as SGHTS and CDR2 as YDEGEE. Trimming at V came to 3 bases and at J to 4 bases, leaving 9 bases not matched to a gene. For the CDR3, the DNA is TGTGCCAGCAGCTGGCTGTTGACAGGGAGCACTGAAGCTTTCTTT. Amino acids: CASSWLLTGSTEAFF.